Following are 8 T cell receptor beta chains from one sample sequenced in a study of cytomegalovirus exposure and HLA in healthy donors. 60 Vbeta and 13 Jbeta primers were used in PCR. Measured with immunoSEQ multiplex PCR; TCRdb has only the in-frame clones, and not every one. This repertoire includes about 130,000 clones. Material for sequencing was PBMCs. Source of these receptors: a woman between 55 and 75 years old in good health and CMV-seronegative.

The V call is TRBV19, the J call TRBJ1-4, with a tentative D call TRBD1 (6 bases). The CDR3 is 18 amino acids. Trimming took 4 bases from V and 4 from J, leaving 22 bases between them. Per germline, CDR1 LNHDA and CDR2 SQIVND (reference sequence). CDR3: CASSKALTSGARNEKLFF. For the CDR3, the DNA is TGTGCCAGTAGTAAGGCCCTAACTTCAGGGGCCCGTAATGAAAAACTGTTTTTT.

This rearrangement joins TRBV6-1 to TRBJ2-7, with 9 bases identical to TRBD1. In germline, CDR1 is MNHNS, CDR2 SASEGT. There are 14 residues in the CDR3. With 1 base clipped from V and 4 bases from J, the junction kept 2 bases outside the gene matches. CDR3 coding DNA: TGTGCCAGCAGTGAAGGACAGGGGGGGTACGAGCAGTACTTC. Protein sequence: CASSEGQGGYEQYF.

The chain has TRBV28 and TRBJ1-1; a weak D match, TRBD1 (5 bases). Looked up from germline, CDR1 is MDHEN and CDR2 is SYDVKM. With 6 bases removed from V and 3 bases from J, the gap between germline ends came to 8 bases. This CDR3 region has 12 residues. CDR3 nucleotide sequence: TGTGCCAGCAGCCGGGGGTACACTGAAGCTTTCTTT. Translating gives CASSRGYTEAFF. Full variable domain (outside the CDR3, taken from reference TRBV28 and TRBJ1-1): DVKVTQSSRYLVKRTGEKVFLECVQDMDHENMFWYRQDPGLGLRLIYFSYDVKMKEKGDIPEGYSVSREKKERFSLILESASTNQTSMYLCASSRGYTEAFFGQGTRLTVV.

The chain has TRBV2 and TRBJ1-1; D unclear. The germline V and J ends were trimmed by 7 bases and 1 base, with 13 bases remaining between them. Germline V CDR1 and CDR2: SNHLY, FYNNEI. The CDR3 has 14 residues. CDR3 DNA: TGTGCCAGCACCCTACAGTGGGCGAACACTGAAGCTTTCTTT. This gives the protein CASTLQWANTEAFF.

The J gene is TRBJ2-2, the V gene TRBV30; D call uncertain. Germline loops: CDR1 GTSNPN, CDR2 SVGIG (reference sequence). The CDR3 is made up of 14 amino acids. Deletions cut 5 bases from V and 4 bases from J, with 14 bases between. CDR3 in DNA: TGTGCCTGGGGCCGGCGGTCGACCACCGGGGAGCTGTTTTTT. It yields the protein CAWGRRSTTGELFF.

The rearrangement joins TRBV6-1 to TRBJ2-5; 7 bases are a match to TRBD1. The tail of the sequence fits TRBJ2-7 better, so the J call may be wrong. Germline V gives CDR1 MNHNS, CDR2 SASEGT. This CDR3 comprises 14 residues. The CDR3 protein is CASSELRQGDEQYF. The CDR3, as DNA: TGTGCCAGCAGTGAACTGAGGCAGGGGGACGAGCAGTACTTC.

The V and J genes are TRBV28 and TRBJ1-1; weak D call: TRBD1 (6 bases). The germline V gene encodes CDR1 MDHEN and CDR2 SYDVKM. The CDR3 extends over 15 amino acids. The ends were cut back, 5 bases at V and 0 bases at J, with 13 bases in the middle. The CDR3 spells CASSQPGTLNTEAFF. The CDR3, as DNA: TGTGCCAGCAGTCAACCCGGGACACTGAACACTGAAGCTTTCTTT.

The chain recombines TRBV10-3 with TRBJ2-7; 10 nucleotides align to TRBD2. The trim removed 6 bases at V and 3 bases at J, leaving 8 bases unmatched. The CDR3 contains 15 residues. Germline V CDR1 and CDR2: ENHRY, SYGVKD. DNA of the CDR3: TGTGCCATCAGCACGGGACTAGCGAATAACTACGAGCAGTACTTC. Translating it yields CAISTGLANNYEQYF.